A single T cell receptor beta chain is shown here with its context. The source of the sample is a study of post-analysis software for immune sequencing data. Sequencing libraries made from TCR beta cDNA carried unique molecular identifiers. Each CDR3 protein gets one entry after TCRdb re-called the PCR reads with MiXCR. In the table there are around 440,000 distinct CDR3 sequences, roughly 45% of which are singletons. The TCR was taken from a girl aged 10 to 17 with multiple sclerosis. Material for sequencing was blood.

CDR3 sequence: CATSDPPNTDTQYF. The CDR3 coding sequence is TGTGCCACCAGTGATCCGCCGAACACAGATACGCAGTATTTT. The chain employs TRBV24-1 and TRBJ2-3; no definite D call. CDR1 and CDR2 from the germline V gene are KGHDR and SFDVKD. V was clipped by 3 bases and J by 2 bases, with 8 bases between them. CDR3 size: 14 residues.